Presented here are 13 T cell receptor beta chains from one specimen sequenced in a study of cytomegalovirus exposure and HLA in healthy donors. PCR involved 60 Vbeta and 13 Jbeta primers. Produced via immunoSEQ multiplex PCR; TCRdb's table is partial and in-frame only. The repertoire has around 92,000 clones, approximately 74% of them found once; the top ten carry 13% to 15%. Sequenced: PBMCs. The origin of the receptors is a woman aged 70-85 years in good health and CMV-seropositive.

The V and J genes are TRBV6-1 and TRBJ1-6, with a possible D match to TRBD1 (5 bases). The CDR3 length is 13 residues. Germline CDR1 MNHNS, CDR2 SASEGT. The V gene lost 4 bases and the J gene lost 5 bases, with 6 bases spanning the gap. As DNA, the CDR3 is TGTGCCAGCAGTGGACAGAATAATTCACCCCTCCACTTT. It yields the protein CASSGQNNSPLHF.

The gene calls are TRBV4-3 and TRBJ2-1; TRBD2 is a possible D gene (7 bases). Germline CDR1 LGHNA, CDR2 YSLEER. The V and J ends lost 3 bases and 11 bases respectively, with 14 bases between them. CDR3 length equals 13 residues. The CDR3 DNA follows: TGCGCCAGCAGCCAGTGGGAGGGGGTAAAGCAGTTCTTC. Its translation is CASSQWEGVKQFF.

The chain recombines TRBV29-1 with TRBJ1-4; TRBD1 might be the D (5 bases). The germline gives CDR1 SQVTM, CDR2 ANQGSEA. V was clipped by 0 bases and J by 0 bases, with 11 bases between them. This CDR3 comprises 16 residues. CDR3 in amino acids: CSVEDRRGATNEKLFF. CDR3 bases: TGCAGCGTTGAAGATAGGCGGGGGGCAACTAATGAAAAACTGTTTTTT.

The chain uses TRBV11-2 and TRBJ1-1; the D gene is possibly TRBD1 (5 bases). The CDR3 sequence is 16 residues long. Germline CDR1 and CDR2: SGHAT and FQNNGV. V shed 5 bases and J shed 0 bases, with 16 bases lying between them. For the CDR3, the DNA is TGTGCCAGCAGCCCGTCAGCAGGGTGGGTGAACACTGAAGCTTTCTTT. It specifies CASSPSAGWVNTEAFF. The entire variable domain, with the rest obtained from reference TRBV11-2 and TRBJ1-1, is as follows: EAGVAQSPRYKIIEKRQSVAFWCNPISGHATLYWYQQILGQGPKLLIQFQNNGVVDDSQLPKDRFSAERLKGVDSTLKIQPAKLEDSAVYLCASSPSAGWVNTEAFFGQGTRLTVV.

The table lists this clone with a count of one. The rearrangement links TRBV28 to TRBJ2-1; 10 bases fit TRBD2. The germline V gene has CDR1 MDHEN and CDR2 SYDVKM. The ends lost 5 bases at V and 7 bases at J; junction bases unmatched: 11. This CDR3 comprises 16 residues. Here the CDR3 DNA reads TGTGCCAGCAGTCCCGCTTCTAGCGGGAGTGATAATGAGCAGTTCTTC. It yields the protein CASSPASSGSDNEQFF.

This clone has a handful of counts. This chain links TRBV7-9 with TRBJ2-3; TRBD1 matches at 10 bases. Germline V CDR1 and CDR2: SEHNR, FQNEAQ (reference sequence). V shed 5 bases, J shed 6 bases, and the junction held 5 bases outside the gene matches. This CDR3 has 14 amino acids. The CDR3 coding sequence is TGTGCCAGCAGCGGGGACAGGGGTGGGGATACGCAGTATTTT. Translation: CASSGDRGGDTQYF.

This clone showed up just a few times. The chain couples TRBV4-1 to TRBJ1-5; possibly TRBD1 for D (6 bases). The CDR3 has 15 amino acids. Germline V lookup: CDR1 MGHRA, CDR2 YSYEKL. Trimming left V 5 bases short and J 0 bases short, with 11 bases between. The CDR3 DNA reads TGCGCCAGCAGCTCCACGGACAGTAGCAATCAGCCCCAGCATTTT. Translation: CASSSTDSSNQPQHF.

A few counts support this clone. This chain connects TRBV28 to TRBJ2-7; 7 nucleotides align to TRBD2. Germline CDR1 MDHEN, CDR2 SYDVKM. V was pared by 9 bases and J by 4 bases, with 6 bases of the junction left unmatched. The CDR3 length is 12 residues. CDR3 bases: TGTGCCAGTACACTGGGAGGGTACGAGCAGTACTTC. Its translation: CASTLGGYEQYF.

V is TRBV15 and J is TRBJ2-1; possible D gene TRBD2, 5 bases. Trimming took 0 bases from V and 8 from J, leaving 11 bases between them. Germline V gives CDR1 LNHNV, CDR2 YYDKDF (reference sequence). CDR3 size: 14 residues. The CDR3: CATSRDQRRDEQFF. CDR3 sequence (DNA): TGTGCCACCAGCAGAGATCAGCGGCGGGATGAGCAGTTCTTC.

CDR3 region: CASSLVPQQGKLFF. The CDR3 nucleotides read TGCGCCAGCAGCTTGGTACCACAGCAGGGAAAACTGTTTTTT. V is TRBV5-1 and J is TRBJ1-4, with D perhaps TRBD1 (5 bases). The CDR3 length is 14 residues. Germline V gene data show CDR1 as SGHRS and CDR2 as YFSETQ. V was shortened by 0 bases and J by 10 bases, with 13 bases between the two germline ends.

V gene TRBV6-6 combines with J gene TRBJ1-2; D might be TRBD1 (5 bases). Germline V gene data show CDR1 as MNHNY and CDR2 as SVGAGI (reference sequence). The CDR3 extends over 11 amino acids. V lost 8 bases and J lost 6, with 10 bases in between. The CDR3: CASSPTDGYTF. The CDR3 nucleotides read TGTGCCAGCTCTCCGACAGATGGCTACACCTTC.

The chain employs TRBV6-5 and TRBJ2-7, with D tentatively TRBD1 (5 bases). Germline V gene data show CDR1 as MNHEY and CDR2 as SVGAGI. V lost 6 bases and J 3 bases, leaving 12 bases between the germline ends. This CDR3 is built from 13 residues. The CDR3 DNA sequence: TGTGCCAGCAGAACACCCCAGGGCTACGAGCAGTACTTC. Its translation is CASRTPQGYEQYF.

A few counts support this clone. The J gene is TRBJ1-5, the V gene TRBV10-3; maybe TRBD1 (5 bases). Germline V gives CDR1 ENHRY, CDR2 SYGVKD. V was clipped by 10 bases and J by 4 bases, with 11 bases between them. The CDR3 is made up of 12 amino acids. The CDR3 bases are TGTGCCACCCAGGGCCTGAATCAGCCCCAGCATTTT. Residues: CATQGLNQPQHF.